This TCR beta chain is from a study of Ad26.COV2.S vaccination and SARS-CoV-2 variants. The wider study: Intramuscular Ad26.COV2.S doses were given once or twice, 56 days apart. Study-level findings and limits: Using TCR breadth and depth analyses may have led to underestimated total T cell responses.

Data came from immunoSEQ multiplex PCR; TCRdb stores just in-frame clones and leaves some out. This sample has fewer than 500,000 clones, with about nine tenths found just once. On this clone: The antigen is not known.

The sample's treatment: about 20 received Ad26.COV2.S at low or high dose, single or two shots; 5 received placebo; per-sample allocation not given. The samples were gathered on day 63 after the first injection of vaccine or placebo. The administered vaccine (an Ad26 vector) expressed Wuhan-strain SARS-CoV-2 spike. Germline V gives CDR1 MDHEN, CDR2 SYDVKM. V lost 6 bases, J lost 4 bases, and 15 bases lay in between. This CDR3 spans 14 amino acids. V is TRBV28 and J is TRBJ1-1; unclear D gene. The specimen was peripheral blood, collected in a trial of Ad26.COV2.S vaccine versus placebo. The TCR sequence derives from a person aged 18-60 years who received the Ad26.COV2.S COVID-19 vaccine or a placebo. The CDR3 bases are TGTGCCAGCAGCCTGGACGGGCCGGCCACTGAAGCTTTCTTT. Its protein is CASSLDGPATEAFF.